This TCR beta chain was profiled in a study of blood T cell repertoires in COVID-19 (TCRdb year 2020). Describing the broader study: The collaborator samples originated in the United States, Italy and Spain and spanned the acute and convalescent phases of COVID-19. The prospective study material was composed of cDNA or gDNA derived from T cells, B-cell-depleted T cells, or PBMCs. The repertoires were released in a freely available public database meant as a resource for research on the immune response to SARS-CoV-2. Samples came from the ongoing ImmuneRACE study (first 160 participants) plus 1,254 subjects from 6 global collaborators. The dataset comprised deeply sampled blood TCRbeta repertoires from subjects exposed to, actively infected with, or recovered from COVID-19. Where available, HLA class I and class II types were obtained from metadata supplied by the sample provider rather than from assay-based typing. The sample metadata nearly always contained a de-identified subject ID, COVID-19 status, age in years and sex. On the study overall, not on this receptor specifically: How much clinical and demographic metadata was included differed by source and by participant, and the metadata was provided uncurated.

On this clone itself: The antigen this receptor binds is unknown. One base away there is no much larger clone; base qualities are not given.

Collaborating institutions collected whole blood in K2EDTA tubes following their own protocols. For TCRbeta analysis, collaborators shipped samples in one of three forms: frozen whole blood, isolated PBMCs, or DNA extracted from either of those sample types. V is clipped by 1 base and J by 8 bases, and the sequence between their germline boundaries is 8 bases long. CDR3 length: 12 amino acids, cysteine to phenylalanine. The only DNA kept is the CDR3, 36 bases in frame from the first base. The germline V gene (reference sequence) gives CDR1 as GTSNPN and CDR2 as SVGIG. TCRbeta CDR3 regions were amplified from genomic DNA using the immunoSEQ Assay, a bias-controlled multiplex PCR. The paper's data handling went like this. The number of nucleated cells in each sample was estimated by amplification of reference gene primers within the assay. To quantify the absolute abundance of each unique TCRbeta CDR3 rearrangement, sequence reads were collapsed and filtered. For each sample, productive Simpson clonality was calculated by taking the square root of Simpson's diversity index across productive rearrangements. Imported from immuneACCESS, the table was reduced by TCRdb to in-frame sequences with V and J called. These copies leave out some clones; in studies compared against another copy, an unresolved V gene accounts for under half, and the cause of the remainder is not known. D and trimming were read from the DNA, whereas the V and J calls and clone size are those reported in that table. This sample holds 190,000 or so clones; 70% to 85% were observed only once. The leading ten clones occupy 6.5% to 7% of the sample.

Here the chain combines TRBV30 and TRBJ2-2; the D gene is unclear. Sequences were obtained from peripheral blood. The source of this sequence is a human donor with acute or convalescent COVID-19. The donor label of this sample is uncertain. Here the CDR3 is given as CAWSDKKGELFF. The DNA sequence follows: TGTGCCTGGAGTGACAAGAAGGGGGAGCTGTTTTTT.